The 7 T cell receptor beta chains below come from one sample, sequenced in a study of T cell repertoires in cytomegalovirus infection. In TCRdb, the reads were re-called with MiXCR into one record per CDR3 protein. Among 450,000 to 550,000 distinct CDR3 sequences listed, about 39% were seen once. For these TCRs, the target antigens are not known. Source: cultured PBMCs, taken from culture after CMV antigen stimulation. These receptors came from a human donor in good health (CMV status not recorded). Some clones in this sample may be carry-over from other donors' samples.

This clonotype was seen only a few times. The chain recombines TRBV6-6 with TRBJ2-7; TRBD1 agrees at 8 bases. The V segment lost 5 bases and the J segment 1 base; nucleotides outside the gene matches: 7. Germline values: CDR1 MNHNY, CDR2 SVGAGI (reference sequence). This CDR3 comprises 15 residues. CDR3 region: CASSRNTGGSYEQYF. CDR3 sequence (DNA): TGTGCCAGCAGTCGTAATACAGGGGGGTCCTACGAGCAGTACTTC.

This clonotype has a count of ten or more. This chain links TRBV7-2 with TRBJ2-3; D unclear. This CDR3 spans 12 amino acids. The germline CDR1 and CDR2 sequences are SGHTA and FQGNSA. Deletions cut 6 bases from V and 6 bases from J, with 10 bases between. The chain's CDR3 is CASSPGGDTQYF. The DNA of the CDR3 is TGTGCCAGCAGTCCGGGTGGGGATACGCAGTATTTT.

This clonotype has a handful of counts. CDR3 bases: TGTGCCAGCAGCCCGGGGGCACTAAGCAATCAGCCCCAGCATTTT. This sequence encodes CASSPGALSNQPQHF. The chain uses TRBV11-2 and TRBJ1-5; D might be TRBD1 (6 bases). V shed 5 bases and J shed 1 base, with 12 bases lying between them. Per germline, CDR1 SGHAT and CDR2 FQNNGV. There are 15 residues in the CDR3.

The V and J genes are TRBV28 and TRBJ1-2, with D possibly TRBD1 on 6 matching bases. This CDR3 has 14 residues. The V gene's germline CDR1 is MDHEN and CDR2 SYDVKM. Trimming took off 7 bases at V and 6 bases at J, with 18 bases between the two ends. CDR3 sequence: CASTEGGRDHGYTF. DNA of the CDR3: TGTGCCAGCACCGAGGGGGGCAGGGATCATGGCTACACCTTC.

The J gene is TRBJ1-2, the V gene TRBV7-2; D might be TRBD1 (5 bases). The germline V gene encodes CDR1 SGHTA and CDR2 FQGNSA. V was clipped by 5 bases and J by 7 bases, with 14 bases between them. This CDR3 region has 13 residues. The CDR3 DNA reads as TGTGCCAGCAGCCTCGGGACCTACGGTGGCTACACCTTC. Its protein product is CASSLGTYGGYTF.

The DNA for the CDR3 is TGTGCCAGCAGACGGTTTGAGTCAAGCACTGAAGCTTTCTTT. Its protein product is CASRRFESSTEAFF. The rearrangement joins TRBV6-1 to TRBJ1-1, with D unresolved. V dropped 6 bases and J dropped 4 bases, with 15 bases sitting between them. Germline CDR1 is MNHNS and CDR2 is SASEGT. CDR3 length: 14 residues.

This clonotype was observed a handful of times. The rearrangement joins TRBV7-2 to TRBJ1-1; D is undetermined. The CDR3 extends over 13 amino acids. Germline CDR1 is SGHTA and CDR2 is FQGNSA. The V end lost 0 bases, the J end lost 8 bases, and 10 bases lay between the germline ends. The CDR3 is CASSLAAGSEAFF. CDR3 DNA sequence: TGTGCCAGCAGCTTAGCAGCGGGATCGGAAGCTTTCTTT.